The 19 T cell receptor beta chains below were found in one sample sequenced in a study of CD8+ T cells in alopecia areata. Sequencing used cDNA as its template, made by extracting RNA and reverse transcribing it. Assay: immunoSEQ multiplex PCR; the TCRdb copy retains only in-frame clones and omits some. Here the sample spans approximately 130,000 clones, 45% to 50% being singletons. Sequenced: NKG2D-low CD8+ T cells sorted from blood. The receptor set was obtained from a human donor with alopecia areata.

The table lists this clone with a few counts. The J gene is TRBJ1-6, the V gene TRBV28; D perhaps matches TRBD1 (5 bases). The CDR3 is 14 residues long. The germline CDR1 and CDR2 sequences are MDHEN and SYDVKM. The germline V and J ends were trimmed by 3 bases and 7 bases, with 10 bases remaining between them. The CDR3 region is CASSFDSANSPLHF. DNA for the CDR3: TGTGCCAGCAGTTTTGACAGCGCAAATTCACCCCTCCACTTT. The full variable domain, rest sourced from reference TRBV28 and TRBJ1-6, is DVKVTQSSRYLVKRTGEKVFLECVQDMDHENMFWYRQDPGLGLRLIYFSYDVKMKEKGDIPEGYSVSREKKERFSLILESASTNQTSMYLCASSFDSANSPLHFGNGTRLTVT.

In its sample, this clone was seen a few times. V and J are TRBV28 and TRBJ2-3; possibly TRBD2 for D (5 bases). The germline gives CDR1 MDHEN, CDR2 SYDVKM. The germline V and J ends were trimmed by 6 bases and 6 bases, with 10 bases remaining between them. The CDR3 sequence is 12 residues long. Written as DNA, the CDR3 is TGTGCCAGCAGGAGGGTTGTTGATACGCAGTATTTT. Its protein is CASRRVVDTQYF.

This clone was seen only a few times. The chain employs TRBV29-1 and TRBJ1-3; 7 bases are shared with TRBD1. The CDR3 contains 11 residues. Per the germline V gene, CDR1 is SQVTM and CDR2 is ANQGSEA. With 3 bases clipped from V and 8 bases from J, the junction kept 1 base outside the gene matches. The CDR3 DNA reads TGCAGCGTTGACAGGGGGGACACCATATATTTT. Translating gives CSVDRGDTIYF.

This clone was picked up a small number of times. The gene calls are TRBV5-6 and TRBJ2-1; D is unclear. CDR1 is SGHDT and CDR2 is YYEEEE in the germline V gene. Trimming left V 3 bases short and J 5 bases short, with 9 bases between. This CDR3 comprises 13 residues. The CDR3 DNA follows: TGTGCCAGCAGCTCTAGTCCCAACAATGAGCAGTTCTTC. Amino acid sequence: CASSSSPNNEQFF. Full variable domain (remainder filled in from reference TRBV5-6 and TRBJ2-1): DAGVTQSPTHLIKTRGQQVTLRCSPKSGHDTVSWYQQALGQGPQFIFQYYEEEERQRGNFPDRFSGHQFPNYSSELNVNALLLGDSALYLCASSSSPNNEQFFGPGTRLTVL.

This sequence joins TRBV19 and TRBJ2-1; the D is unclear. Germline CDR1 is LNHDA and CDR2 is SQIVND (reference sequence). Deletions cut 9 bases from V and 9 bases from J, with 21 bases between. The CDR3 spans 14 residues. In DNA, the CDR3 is TGTGCCAGCACTCCCCCTGGCAGGTTTGTTGAGCAGTTCTTC. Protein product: CASTPPGRFVEQFF.

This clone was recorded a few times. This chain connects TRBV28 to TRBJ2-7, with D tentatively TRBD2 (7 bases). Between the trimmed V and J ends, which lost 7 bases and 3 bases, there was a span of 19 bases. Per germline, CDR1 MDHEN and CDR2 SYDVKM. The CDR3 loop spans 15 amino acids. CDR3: CASTSDREDSYEQYF. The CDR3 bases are TGTGCCAGCACCTCGGACCGGGAGGACAGCTACGAGCAGTACTTC. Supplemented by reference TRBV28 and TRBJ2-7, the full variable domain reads DVKVTQSSRYLVKRTGEKVFLECVQDMDHENMFWYRQDPGLGLRLIYFSYDVKMKEKGDIPEGYSVSREKKERFSLILESASTNQTSMYLCASTSDREDSYEQYFGPGTRLTVT.

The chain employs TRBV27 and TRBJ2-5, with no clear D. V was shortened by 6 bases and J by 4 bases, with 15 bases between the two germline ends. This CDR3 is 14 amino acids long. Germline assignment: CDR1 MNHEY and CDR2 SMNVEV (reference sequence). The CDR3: CASSRAVSGETQYF. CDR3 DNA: TGTGCCAGCAGCCGCGCGGTGTCAGGAGAGACCCAGTACTTC.

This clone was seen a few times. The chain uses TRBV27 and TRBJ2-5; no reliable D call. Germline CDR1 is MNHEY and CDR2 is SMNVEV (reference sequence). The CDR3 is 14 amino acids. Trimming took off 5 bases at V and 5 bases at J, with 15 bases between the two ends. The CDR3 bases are TGTGCCAGCAGTCTTAGGGTGAGAGGCGAGACCCAGTACTTC. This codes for CASSLRVRGETQYF.

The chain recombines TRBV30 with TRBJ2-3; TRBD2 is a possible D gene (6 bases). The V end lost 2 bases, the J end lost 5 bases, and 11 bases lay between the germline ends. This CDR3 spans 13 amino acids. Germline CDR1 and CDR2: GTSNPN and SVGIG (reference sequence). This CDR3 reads CAWSPGSQDTQYF. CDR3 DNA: TGTGCCTGGAGTCCCGGGAGTCAAGATACGCAGTATTTT.

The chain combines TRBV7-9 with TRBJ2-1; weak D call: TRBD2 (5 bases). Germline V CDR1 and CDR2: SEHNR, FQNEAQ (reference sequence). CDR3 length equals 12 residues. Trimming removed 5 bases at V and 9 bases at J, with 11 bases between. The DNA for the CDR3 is TGTGCCAGCAGCCTAGTTCGGGGTGAGCAGTTCTTC. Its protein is CASSLVRGEQFF.

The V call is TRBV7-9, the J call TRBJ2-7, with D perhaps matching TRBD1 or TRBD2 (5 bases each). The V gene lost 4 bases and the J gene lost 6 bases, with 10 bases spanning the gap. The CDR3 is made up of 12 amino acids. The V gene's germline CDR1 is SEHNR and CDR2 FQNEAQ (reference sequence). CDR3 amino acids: CASSSGPSEQYF. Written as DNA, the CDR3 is TGTGCCAGCAGCTCGGGACCTTCCGAGCAGTACTTC.

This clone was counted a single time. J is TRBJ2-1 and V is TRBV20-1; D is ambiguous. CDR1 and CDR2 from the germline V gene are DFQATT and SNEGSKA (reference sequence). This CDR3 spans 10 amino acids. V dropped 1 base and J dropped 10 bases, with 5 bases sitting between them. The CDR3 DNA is TGCAGTGCTAGAGTACAGGAGCAGTTCTTC. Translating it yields CSARVQEQFF.

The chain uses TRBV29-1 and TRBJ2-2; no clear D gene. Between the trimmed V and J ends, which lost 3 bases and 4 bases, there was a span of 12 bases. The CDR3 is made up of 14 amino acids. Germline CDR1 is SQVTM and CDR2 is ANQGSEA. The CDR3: CSVETSDPTGELFF. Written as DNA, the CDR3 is TGCAGCGTTGAGACATCCGACCCCACCGGGGAGCTGTTTTTT.

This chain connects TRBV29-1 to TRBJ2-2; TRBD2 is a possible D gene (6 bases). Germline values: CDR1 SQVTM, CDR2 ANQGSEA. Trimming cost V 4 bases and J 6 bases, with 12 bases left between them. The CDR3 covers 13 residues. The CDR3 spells CSVVGGVPGELFF. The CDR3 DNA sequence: TGCAGCGTTGTCGGCGGGGTCCCCGGGGAGCTGTTTTTT.

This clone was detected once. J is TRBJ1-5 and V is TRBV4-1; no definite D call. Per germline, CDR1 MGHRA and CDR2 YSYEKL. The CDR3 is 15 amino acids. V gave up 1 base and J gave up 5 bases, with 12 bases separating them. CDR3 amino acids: CASSQVGIYYQPQHF. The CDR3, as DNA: TGCGCCAGCAGCCAAGTTGGGATTTATTATCAGCCCCAGCATTTT.

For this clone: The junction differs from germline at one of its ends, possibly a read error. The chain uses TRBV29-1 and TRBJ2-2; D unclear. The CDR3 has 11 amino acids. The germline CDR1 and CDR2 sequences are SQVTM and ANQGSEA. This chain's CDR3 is CGVTWAGELFF. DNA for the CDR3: TGCGGCGTCACTTGGGCCGGGGAGCTGTTTTTT.

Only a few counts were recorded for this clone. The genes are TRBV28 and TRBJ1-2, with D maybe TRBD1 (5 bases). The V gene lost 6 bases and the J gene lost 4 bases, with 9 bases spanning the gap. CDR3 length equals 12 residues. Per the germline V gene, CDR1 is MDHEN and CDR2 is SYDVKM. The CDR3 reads CASSQGAYGYTF. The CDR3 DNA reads TGTGCCAGCAGCCAGGGCGCCTATGGCTACACCTTC.

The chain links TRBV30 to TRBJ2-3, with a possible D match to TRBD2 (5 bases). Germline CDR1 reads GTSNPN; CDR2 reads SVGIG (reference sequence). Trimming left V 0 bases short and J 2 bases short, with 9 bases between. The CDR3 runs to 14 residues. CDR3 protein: CAWSVTIITDTQYF. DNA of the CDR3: TGTGCCTGGAGTGTGACTATAATCACAGATACGCAGTATTTT.

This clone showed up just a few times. CDR3 DNA sequence: TGCAGCGTTGAAGCCGAGAACACTGAAGCTTTCTTT. This sequence encodes CSVEAENTEAFF. The chain has TRBV29-1 and TRBJ1-1, with no clear D. Trimming left V 1 base short and J 1 base short, with 4 bases between. The germline CDR1 and CDR2 sequences are SQVTM and ANQGSEA. The CDR3 length is 12 residues.